This T cell receptor beta chain is from a study of blood T cell repertoires in COVID-19. Study as a whole: Samples taken during acute and convalescent COVID-19 were collected in the United States, Italy and Spain. Sources were T cells, B-cell-depleted T cells, or PBMCs; the material itself was cDNA or gDNA.

This clone has a single count. Assay: immunoSEQ multiplex PCR; the TCRdb copy retains only in-frame clones and omits some. The sample lists around 46,000 clones; 80% to 90% were seen once. The CDR3 totals 14 residues. Germline V lookup: CDR1 SNHLY, CDR2 FYNNEI. V lost 7 bases and J lost 2, with 12 bases in between. The J gene is TRBJ2-1, the V gene TRBV2; tentative D call: TRBD1 (6 bases). The specimen was peripheral blood. The sequence came from a man between 35 and 55 years old with acute or convalescent COVID-19. The CDR3 DNA reads TGTGCCAGCACCACAGGGTACCCCTACAATGAGCAGTTCTTC. Protein sequence: CASTTGYPYNEQFF. The full variable domain, with the rest looked up from reference TRBV2 and TRBJ2-1, is EPEVTQTPSHQVTQMGQEVILRCVPISNHLYFYWYRQILGQKVEFLVSFYNNEISEKSEIFDDQFSVERPDGSNFTLKIRSTKLEDSAMYFCASTTGYPYNEQFFGPGTRLTVL.